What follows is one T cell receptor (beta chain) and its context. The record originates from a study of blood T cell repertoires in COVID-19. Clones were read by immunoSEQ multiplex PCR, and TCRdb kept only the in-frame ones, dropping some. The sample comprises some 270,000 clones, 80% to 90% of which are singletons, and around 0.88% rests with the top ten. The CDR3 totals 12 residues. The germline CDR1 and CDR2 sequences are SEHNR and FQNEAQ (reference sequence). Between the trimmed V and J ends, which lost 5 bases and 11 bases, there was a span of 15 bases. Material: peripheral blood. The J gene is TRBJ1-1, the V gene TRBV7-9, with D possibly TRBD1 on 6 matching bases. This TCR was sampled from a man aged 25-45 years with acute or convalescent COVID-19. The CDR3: CASSLDSFNAFF. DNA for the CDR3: TGTGCCAGCAGCCTGGACAGCTTCAACGCTTTCTTT.